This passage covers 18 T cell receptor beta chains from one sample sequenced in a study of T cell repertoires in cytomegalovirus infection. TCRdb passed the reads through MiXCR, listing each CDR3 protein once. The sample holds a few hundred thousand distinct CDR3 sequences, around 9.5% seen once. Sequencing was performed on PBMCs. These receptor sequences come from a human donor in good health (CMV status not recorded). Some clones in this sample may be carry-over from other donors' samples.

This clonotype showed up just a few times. CDR3 nucleotide sequence: TGTGCCAGCAAAGGACTCTCTGGGGCCAACGTCCTGACTTTC. It yields the protein CASKGLSGANVLTF. The chain carries TRBV3-1 and TRBJ2-6; the D gene is possibly TRBD2 (5 bases). The CDR3 has 14 amino acids. The V gene lost 7 bases and the J gene lost 0 bases, with 7 bases spanning the gap. Germline CDR1 reads LGHDT; CDR2 reads YNNKEL (reference sequence).

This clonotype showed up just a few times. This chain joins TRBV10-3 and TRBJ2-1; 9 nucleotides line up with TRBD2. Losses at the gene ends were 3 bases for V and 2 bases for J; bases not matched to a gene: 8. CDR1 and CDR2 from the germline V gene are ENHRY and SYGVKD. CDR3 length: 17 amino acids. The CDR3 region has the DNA TGTGCCATCAGTGAATGGTCTAGCGGGGAAGCCTACAATGAGCAGTTCTTC. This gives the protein CAISEWSSGEAYNEQFF.

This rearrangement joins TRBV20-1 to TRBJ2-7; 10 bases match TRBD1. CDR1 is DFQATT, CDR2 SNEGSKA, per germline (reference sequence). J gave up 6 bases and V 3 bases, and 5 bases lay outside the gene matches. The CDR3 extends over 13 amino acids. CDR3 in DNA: TGCAGTGCTAGTGGGACAGGGGCCCTCGAGCAGTACTTC. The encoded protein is CSASGTGALEQYF.

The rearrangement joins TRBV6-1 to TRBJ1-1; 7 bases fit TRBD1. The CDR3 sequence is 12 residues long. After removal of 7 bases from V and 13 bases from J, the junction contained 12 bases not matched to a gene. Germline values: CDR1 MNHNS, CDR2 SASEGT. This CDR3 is CASNLRGGIGFF. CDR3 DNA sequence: TGTGCCAGCAACCTCAGGGGGGGCATCGGTTTCTTT.

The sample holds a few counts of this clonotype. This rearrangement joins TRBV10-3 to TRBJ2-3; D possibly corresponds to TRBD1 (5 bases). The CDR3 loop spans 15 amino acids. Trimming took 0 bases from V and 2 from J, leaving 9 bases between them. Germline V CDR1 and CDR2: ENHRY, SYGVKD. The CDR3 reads CAISESSRDTDTQYF. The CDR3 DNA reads TGTGCCATCAGTGAGTCTTCCAGGGACACAGATACGCAGTATTTT.

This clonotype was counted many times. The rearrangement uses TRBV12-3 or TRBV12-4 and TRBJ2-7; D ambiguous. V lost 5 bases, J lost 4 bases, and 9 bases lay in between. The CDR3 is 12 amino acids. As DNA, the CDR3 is TGTGCCAGCAGTCGACACTATTACGAGCAGTACTTC. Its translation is CASSRHYYEQYF.

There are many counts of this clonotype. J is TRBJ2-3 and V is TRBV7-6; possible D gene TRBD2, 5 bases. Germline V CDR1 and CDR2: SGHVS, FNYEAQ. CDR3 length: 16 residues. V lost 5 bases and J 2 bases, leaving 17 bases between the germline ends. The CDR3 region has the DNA TGTGCCAGCAGCCCCCGGTCCCGGACTCTCACAGATACGCAGTATTTT. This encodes CASSPRSRTLTDTQYF.

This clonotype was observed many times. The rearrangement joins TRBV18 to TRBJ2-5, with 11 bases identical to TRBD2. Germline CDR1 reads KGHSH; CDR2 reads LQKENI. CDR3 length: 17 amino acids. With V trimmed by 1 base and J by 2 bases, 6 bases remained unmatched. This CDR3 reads CASSPRLAGGRQETQYF. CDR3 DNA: TGTGCCAGCTCACCACGTCTAGCGGGGGGACGGCAAGAGACCCAGTACTTC.

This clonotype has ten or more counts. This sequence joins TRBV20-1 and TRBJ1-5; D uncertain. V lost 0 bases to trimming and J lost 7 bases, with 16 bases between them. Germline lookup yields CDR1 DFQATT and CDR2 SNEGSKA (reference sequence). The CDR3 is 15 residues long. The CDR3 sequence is CSARDWGETGQPQHF. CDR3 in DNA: TGCAGTGCTAGAGATTGGGGAGAAACGGGGCAGCCCCAGCATTTT.

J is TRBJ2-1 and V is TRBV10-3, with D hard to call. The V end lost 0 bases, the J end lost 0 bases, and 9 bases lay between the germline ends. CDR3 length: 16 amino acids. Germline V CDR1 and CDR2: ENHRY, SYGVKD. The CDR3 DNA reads TGTGCCATCAGTGAGTCTAGCAGGTCCTCCTACAATGAGCAGTTCTTC. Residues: CAISESSRSSYNEQFF.

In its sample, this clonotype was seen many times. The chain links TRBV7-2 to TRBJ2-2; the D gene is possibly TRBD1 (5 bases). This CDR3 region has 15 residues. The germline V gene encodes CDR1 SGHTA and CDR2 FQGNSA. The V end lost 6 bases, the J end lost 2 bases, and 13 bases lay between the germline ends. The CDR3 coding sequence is TGTGCCAGCAGATATGACAGTTTTAACACCGGGGAGCTGTTTTTT. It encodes CASRYDSFNTGELFF.

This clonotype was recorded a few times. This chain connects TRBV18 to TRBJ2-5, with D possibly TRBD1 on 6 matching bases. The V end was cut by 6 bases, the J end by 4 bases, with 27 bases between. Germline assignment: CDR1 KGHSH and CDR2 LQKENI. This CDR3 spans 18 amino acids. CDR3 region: CASSLDRTLPKERETQYF. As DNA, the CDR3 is TGTGCCAGCTCCCTTGACAGGACCCTCCCGAAAGAGAGAGAGACCCAGTACTTC.

CDR3 sequence: CASSFVTGLGETQYF. The CDR3 bases are TGTGCCAGCAGCTTTGTGACAGGGTTAGGAGAGACCCAGTACTTC. The chain couples TRBV7-9 to TRBJ2-5; 7 bases fit TRBD1. Germline CDR1 SEHNR, CDR2 FQNEAQ (reference sequence). The length of the CDR3 is 15 residues. J lost 4 bases, V lost 3 bases, and 8 bases had no gene match.

The CDR3 DNA reads as TGTGCCAGCAGTTACTCAGGAATCTACGAGCAGTACTTC. It encodes CASSYSGIYEQYF. The V and J genes are TRBV6-2 or TRBV6-3 and TRBJ2-7; D gene ambiguous. V was trimmed by 0 bases and J by 3 bases, leaving 6 bases between them. Germline V lookup: CDR1 MNHEY, CDR2 SVGEGT. The CDR3 is made up of 13 amino acids.

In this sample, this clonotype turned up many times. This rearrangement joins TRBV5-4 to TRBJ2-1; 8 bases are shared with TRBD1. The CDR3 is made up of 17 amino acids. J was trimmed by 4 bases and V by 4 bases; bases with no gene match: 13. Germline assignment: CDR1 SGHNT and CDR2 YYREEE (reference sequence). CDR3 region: CASSPTMQGAGYNEQFF. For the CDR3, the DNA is TGTGCCAGCAGCCCGACCATGCAGGGGGCGGGGTACAATGAGCAGTTCTTC.

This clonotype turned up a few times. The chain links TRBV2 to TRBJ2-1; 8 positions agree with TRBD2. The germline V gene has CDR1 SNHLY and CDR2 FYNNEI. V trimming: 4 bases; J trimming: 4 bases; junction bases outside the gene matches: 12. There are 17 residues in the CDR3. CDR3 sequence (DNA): TGTGCCAGCAGTGGGGGCCTGAGCGGGGGCCCGTACAATGAGCAGTTCTTC. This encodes CASSGGLSGGPYNEQFF.

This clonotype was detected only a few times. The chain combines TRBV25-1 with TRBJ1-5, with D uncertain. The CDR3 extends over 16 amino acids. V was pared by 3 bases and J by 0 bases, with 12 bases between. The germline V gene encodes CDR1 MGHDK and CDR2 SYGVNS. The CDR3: CASSDPVPNSNQPQHF. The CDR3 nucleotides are TGTGCCAGCAGTGACCCGGTCCCGAATAGCAATCAGCCCCAGCATTTT.

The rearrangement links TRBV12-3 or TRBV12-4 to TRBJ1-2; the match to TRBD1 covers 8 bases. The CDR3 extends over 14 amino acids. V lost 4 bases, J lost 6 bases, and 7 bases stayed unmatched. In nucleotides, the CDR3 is TGTGCCAGCAGTTCTGGCAGGGGGCGTCATGGCTACACCTTC. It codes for CASSSGRGRHGYTF.